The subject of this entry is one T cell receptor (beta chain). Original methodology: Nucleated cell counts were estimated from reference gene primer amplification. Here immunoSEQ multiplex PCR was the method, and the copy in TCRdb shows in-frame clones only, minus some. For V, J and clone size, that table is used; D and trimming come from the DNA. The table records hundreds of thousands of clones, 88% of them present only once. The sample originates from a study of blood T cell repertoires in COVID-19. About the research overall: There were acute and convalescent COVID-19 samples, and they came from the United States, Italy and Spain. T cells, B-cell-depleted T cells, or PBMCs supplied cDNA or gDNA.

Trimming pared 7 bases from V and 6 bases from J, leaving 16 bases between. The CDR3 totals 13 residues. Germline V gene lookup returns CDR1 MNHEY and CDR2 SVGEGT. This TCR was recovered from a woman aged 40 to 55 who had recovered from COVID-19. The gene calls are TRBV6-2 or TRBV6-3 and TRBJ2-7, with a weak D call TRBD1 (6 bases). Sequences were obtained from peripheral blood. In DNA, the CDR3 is TGTGCCAGCAACCCCCAGGGGAGAGGCGAGCAGTACTTC. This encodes CASNPQGRGEQYF.